The sample holds many counts of the clone carrying this TCR beta chain. Its antigen is not known. Samples came from axillary lymph nodes draining the breast cancer. These data come from a study of breast tumors, draining lymph nodes, adjacent tissues. Overall study findings and caveats: Luminal-like breast cancer showed significantly higher tumor–nontumor repertoire similarity than basal-like.

Trimming took off 8 bases at V and 9 bases at J, with 11 bases between the two ends. This CDR3 has 11 residues. The V gene's germline CDR1 is SEHNR and CDR2 FQNEAQ (reference sequence). MiXCR, applied by TCRdb to the multiplex PCR reads, yields one record per CDR3 protein. The data show 150,000 to 200,000 distinct CDR3 sequences, 30% to 35% seen once. Source material: axillary lymph node tissue. The chain couples TRBV7-9 to TRBJ2-1; D gene ambiguous. The TCR sequence derives from a female donor with breast cancer. Some clones in this sample may be carry-over from other donors' samples. This CDR3 reads CASLSRIEQFF. The CDR3 nucleotides read TGTGCCAGCCTATCACGGATTGAGCAGTTCTTC.